The 16 T cell receptor beta chains given below trace back to one sample, sequenced in a study of Graves' ophthalmopathy and Graves' hyperthyroidism. RNA transcripts served as template for amplifying TCR beta CDR3 sequences. HTBI primers served in a first-round RT-PCR, which a second-round multiplex PCR followed. TCRdb re-analysed the multiplex PCR reads in MiXCR, keeping a single row per CDR3 protein. The sample carries 300,000 or so distinct CDR3 sequences, roughly 15% recorded once. Source material: peripheral blood. The source is an adult man with Graves' ophthalmopathy.

Ten or more counts support this clonotype. This chain joins TRBV7-3 and TRBJ1-6, with TRBD1 as a possible D gene (5 bases). CDR3 size: 14 residues. The germline V gene encodes CDR1 SGHTA and CDR2 FQGTGA. V shed 6 bases and J shed 7 bases, with 13 bases lying between them. CDR3: CASSWGGGNSPLHF. As DNA, the CDR3 is TGTGCCAGCAGTTGGGGGGGTGGAAATTCACCCCTCCACTTT.

This clonotype was counted ten times or more. The V and J genes are TRBV5-1 and TRBJ2-7, with D hard to call. The CDR3 loop spans 13 amino acids. V was pared by 1 base and J by 0 bases, with 5 bases between. The germline CDR1 and CDR2 sequences are SGHRS and YFSETQ. CDR3 in DNA: TGCGCCAGCAGCTTGTTGGTCTCCTACGAGCAGTACTTC. Its translation: CASSLLVSYEQYF.

There are many counts of this clonotype. The chain couples TRBV30 to TRBJ2-2, with TRBD2 matching 7 bases. Unmatched junction bases numbered 10, after V lost 0 bases and J lost 6 bases. Germline values: CDR1 GTSNPN, CDR2 SVGIG (reference sequence). The length of the CDR3 is 16 residues. The CDR3 DNA reads as TGTGCCTGGAGTGTTAGAGCGGGATCTGTCCCCGGGGAGCTGTTTTTT. Protein: CAWSVRAGSVPGELFF. The whole variable domain, remainder taken from reference TRBV30 and TRBJ2-2, is SQTIHQWPATLVQPVGSPLSLECTVEGTSNPNLYWYRQAAGRGLQLLFYSVGIGQISSEVPQNLSASRPQDRQFILSSKKLLLSDSGFYLCAWSVRAGSVPGELFFGEGSRLTVL.

In its sample, this clonotype was seen many times. V usage is TRBV7-8 and J usage is TRBJ1-1, with D unclear. Germline CDR1 reads SGHVS; CDR2 reads FQNEAQ. The germline V and J ends were trimmed by 1 base and 1 base, with 7 bases remaining between them. The CDR3 sequence is 14 residues long. CDR3 loop: CASSLGGKNTEAFF. The CDR3 region has the DNA TGTGCCAGCAGCTTAGGAGGGAAGAACACTGAAGCTTTCTTT.

This clonotype has ten or more counts. The chain employs TRBV19 and TRBJ2-7; TRBD2 might be the D (6 bases). In germline, CDR1 is LNHDA, CDR2 SQIVND (reference sequence). Trimming shortened V by 5 bases and J by 5 bases, and 22 bases separated the two germline ends. This CDR3 is built from 16 residues. CDR3 residues: CASSQRPPPSGDEQYF. DNA of the CDR3: TGTGCCAGTAGTCAACGCCCCCCCCCCTCGGGAGACGAGCAGTACTTC. Full variable domain (rest looked up from reference TRBV19 and TRBJ2-7): DGGITQSPKYLFRKEGQNVTLSCEQNLNHDAMYWYRQDPGQGLRLIYYSQIVNDFQKGDIAEGYSVSREKKESFPLTVTSAQKNPTAFYLCASSQRPPPSGDEQYFGPGTRLTVT.

This clonotype has just a few counts. The chain recombines TRBV20-1 with TRBJ2-7; D remains unclear. Germline V gene data show CDR1 as DFQATT and CDR2 as SNEGSKA (reference sequence). V lost 3 bases, J lost 10 bases, and 10 bases lay in between. The CDR3 runs 10 residues. CDR3 sequence (DNA): TGCAGTGCTAGTTCGTCTAGTCAGTACTTC. It yields the protein CSASSSSQYF.

This clonotype was picked up many times. The chain joins TRBV19 to TRBJ1-5; D might be TRBD1 (5 bases). The CDR3 is 16 amino acids. V was shortened by 1 base and J by 3 bases, with 13 bases between the two germline ends. Germline values: CDR1 LNHDA, CDR2 SQIVND (reference sequence). CDR3 bases: TGTGCCAGTAGTATAGGGCGCAGACAGCTCAATCAGCCCCAGCATTTT. This encodes CASSIGRRQLNQPQHF.

This clonotype showed up many times. This chain links TRBV6-1 with TRBJ2-4, with 7 bases that match TRBD1. The germline V gene has CDR1 MNHNS and CDR2 SASEGT. The CDR3 has 14 residues. J was trimmed by 3 bases and V by 8 bases; bases with no gene match: 7. This CDR3 reads CASHQTGLKNIQYF. CDR3 DNA sequence: TGTGCCAGCCACCAGACAGGGCTCAAAAACATTCAGTACTTC.

This clonotype was recorded many times. The chain links TRBV9 to TRBJ1-3; D is possibly TRBD1 (5 bases). V was pared by 2 bases and J by 1 base, with 16 bases between. This CDR3 comprises 17 residues. CDR1 is SGDLS, CDR2 YYNGEE, per germline. CDR3 nucleotide sequence: TGTGCCAGCAGCGTCCAGGCAGGGAGAGGTTCTGGAAACACCATATATTTT. Translation: CASSVQAGRGSGNTIYF.

This clonotype was detected ten times or more. The CDR3 here is CSAIQGRTNNSPLHF. The CDR3 bases are TGCAGTGCCATCCAGGGCAGGACCAATAATTCACCCCTCCACTTT. The rearrangement links TRBV20-1 to TRBJ1-6, with a possible D match to TRBD1 (5 bases). Trimming pared 6 bases from V and 5 bases from J, leaving 17 bases between. The CDR3 covers 15 residues. Germline assignment: CDR1 DFQATT and CDR2 SNEGSKA (reference sequence).

V is TRBV15 and J is TRBJ2-5, with TRBD2 matching 12 bases. CDR3 length: 15 amino acids. Germline loops: CDR1 LNHNV, CDR2 YYDKDF (reference sequence). Trimming at V came to 5 bases and at J to 0 bases, leaving 1 base not matched to a gene. The CDR3 protein is CATSLAGGDQETQYF. The CDR3, as DNA: TGTGCCACCAGCCTAGCGGGGGGGGACCAAGAGACCCAGTACTTC.

This clonotype occurred a few times. The chain has TRBV30 and TRBJ2-7; 8 nucleotides line up with TRBD1. The CDR3 loop spans 14 amino acids. The germline V gene has CDR1 GTSNPN and CDR2 SVGIG (reference sequence). The trim removed 2 bases at V and 2 bases at J, leaving 5 bases unmatched. CDR3: CAWSRQGYAYEQYF. DNA for the CDR3: TGTGCCTGGAGTCGACAGGGGTACGCCTACGAGCAGTACTTC.

The gene calls are TRBV28 and TRBJ2-5; 9 bases fit TRBD1. With V trimmed by 1 base and J by 2 bases, 5 bases remained unmatched. The CDR3 runs 16 residues. CDR1 is MDHEN, CDR2 SYDVKM, per germline. The CDR3, as DNA: TGTGCCAGCAGTTTATCCGGGACAGGGCCTCAAGAGACCCAGTACTTC. It encodes CASSLSGTGPQETQYF.

This clonotype was detected ten times or more. CDR3 nucleotide sequence: TGTGCCAGTAGTATAGATCGGGCAGGCGGAACTGAAGCTTTCTTT. This encodes CASSIDRAGGTEAFF. V is TRBV19 and J is TRBJ1-1, with unresolved D. There are 15 residues in the CDR3. CDR1 and CDR2 from the germline V gene are LNHDA and SQIVND (reference sequence). V was cut by 0 bases and J by 5 bases, with 13 bases left in between.

The sample holds many counts of this clonotype. The rearrangement links TRBV20-1 to TRBJ1-2, with unresolved D. CDR3 length: 12 amino acids. Trimming shortened V by 2 bases and J by 8 bases, and 12 bases separated the two germline ends. The germline CDR1 and CDR2 sequences are DFQATT and SNEGSKA (reference sequence). CDR3 nucleotide sequence: TGCAGTGCTAGACCGGGGTTAAAGGGCTACACCTTC. Encoded protein: CSARPGLKGYTF.

This clonotype has a count of ten or more. The chain joins TRBV19 to TRBJ2-5; the D is unclear. The CDR3 is 13 residues long. Germline loops: CDR1 LNHDA, CDR2 SQIVND (reference sequence). The V end was cut by 4 bases, the J end by 4 bases, with 10 bases between. The CDR3 DNA reads as TGTGCCAGTAGTAGCCGCTCAGGAGAGACCCAGTACTTC. This codes for CASSSRSGETQYF.